A selection of T cell receptor beta chains follows, all from one sample in a study of blood T cell repertoires in COVID-19. This table comes from immunoSEQ multiplex PCR, and its TCRdb copy is limited to in-frame clones, with some not included. The sample consists of under 250,000 clones, about 84% of them appearing once. Sequencing was performed on peripheral blood. The receptors originated from a woman older than 75 with COVID-19, enrolled during active disease. Each CDR3 is given with its conserved first and last residue. Each record gives: D gene, J gene, clone size, V gene, CDR3 DNA, CDR3 protein. D genes are given only for firm matches. Size is stated for part of the rows, as once, few or many counts, or as a class when the clone is expanded.

D gene: TRBD1; J gene: TRBJ1-2; clone size: NA; V gene: TRBV5-1; CDR3 DNA: TGCGCCAGCAGCTTGGTGAGCGGGACAGGGAGTTCCGGCGGCTACACCTTC; CDR3 protein: CASSLVSGTGSSGGYTF
D gene: TRBD1; J gene: TRBJ2-2; clone size: NA; V gene: TRBV4-1; CDR3 DNA: TGCGCCAGCAGCCAAAAGACAGGGTTCGGCGGGGAGCTGTTTTTT; CDR3 protein: CASSQKTGFGGELFF
D gene: TRBD1; J gene: TRBJ1-1; clone size: NA; V gene: TRBV3-1/TRBV3-2; CDR3 DNA: TGTGCCAGCAGCCCGAAGGGACAGGGTGGCACTGAAGCTTTCTTT; CDR3 protein: CASSPKGQGGTEAFF
D gene: NA; J gene: TRBJ2-5; clone size: NA; V gene: TRBV2; CDR3 DNA: TGTGCCAGCAGTGAGTCGGGTGTGGAGACCCAGTACTTC; CDR3 protein: CASSESGVETQYF
D gene: NA; J gene: TRBJ2-5; clone size: NA; V gene: TRBV27; CDR3 DNA: TGTGCCAGCAGTTTACTTAACCAAGAGACCCAGTACTTC; CDR3 protein: CASSLLNQETQYF
D gene: NA; J gene: TRBJ2-5; clone size: once; V gene: TRBV27; CDR3 DNA: TGTGCCAGCAGTTTGGTAGGAATAGCGACTCGAGAGACCCAGTACTTC; CDR3 protein: CASSLVGIATRETQYF
D gene: TRBD2; J gene: TRBJ2-1; clone size: NA; V gene: TRBV18; CDR3 DNA: TGTGCCAGCTCACCCCGGACTAGCGGATATTACAATGAGCAGTTCTTC; CDR3 protein: CASSPRTSGYYNEQFF
D gene: TRBD1; J gene: TRBJ1-1; clone size: NA; V gene: TRBV18; CDR3 DNA: TGTGCCAGCTCACGACAGGGGGATGGGACTGAAGCTTTCTTT; CDR3 protein: CASSRQGDGTEAFF
D gene: NA; J gene: TRBJ1-6; clone size: NA; V gene: TRBV6-2/TRBV6-3; CDR3 DNA: TGTGCCAGCAGTTACGGCAAGCGGGGGACACCCCTCCACTTT; CDR3 protein: CASSYGKRGTPLHF
D gene: TRBD1; J gene: TRBJ2-3; clone size: NA; V gene: TRBV24-1; CDR3 DNA: TGTGCCACCAGTGACCTCGGGGCGGGGACAGGGGTCACAGATACGCAGTATTTT; CDR3 protein: CATSDLGAGTGVTDTQYF
D gene: NA; J gene: TRBJ1-1; clone size: NA; V gene: TRBV27; CDR3 DNA: TGTGCCAGCAGTCGGGAGATGAACACTGAAGCTTTCTTT; CDR3 protein: CASSREMNTEAFF
D gene: NA; J gene: TRBJ1-1; clone size: few; V gene: TRBV4-1; CDR3 DNA: TGCGCCAGCAGCCAAGAACCGGGTGCGAACACTGAAGCTTTCTTT; CDR3 protein: CASSQEPGANTEAFF
D gene: TRBD2; J gene: TRBJ2-1; clone size: NA; V gene: TRBV5-1; CDR3 DNA: TGCGCCAGCAGCCATCTAGCGGGGGGCGAGCAGTTCTTC; CDR3 protein: CASSHLAGGEQFF
D gene: NA; J gene: TRBJ2-3; clone size: NA; V gene: TRBV14; CDR3 DNA: TGTGCCAGCAGCTCATTCCGTCCCGGGGCAGATACGCAGTATTTT; CDR3 protein: CASSSFRPGADTQYF
D gene: TRBD1; J gene: TRBJ2-7; clone size: NA; V gene: TRBV6-5; CDR3 DNA: TGTGCCAGCAGTTATACCGGGACAGTTACCTACGAGCAGTACTTC; CDR3 protein: CASSYTGTVTYEQYF
D gene: TRBD1; J gene: TRBJ1-2; clone size: NA; V gene: TRBV19; CDR3 DNA: TGTGCCAGTAGGGGCATGACAGGGGAATTTGGCTACACCTTC; CDR3 protein: CASRGMTGEFGYTF
D gene: NA; J gene: TRBJ1-3; clone size: once; V gene: TRBV6-5; CDR3 DNA: TGTGCCAGCAGTTACGATTCGGGTCTAACTACACACACCATATATTTT; CDR3 protein: CASSYDSGLTTHTIYF
D gene: TRBD1; J gene: TRBJ2-2; clone size: NA; V gene: TRBV5-4; CDR3 DNA: TGTGCCAGCAGCTCACAGGGGGCCGGGGAGCTGTTTTTT; CDR3 protein: CASSSQGAGELFF
D gene: TRBD1; J gene: TRBJ2-7; clone size: NA; V gene: TRBV5-1; CDR3 DNA: TGCGCCAGCACCCAACGACAGGGCACCTACGAGCAGTACTTC; CDR3 protein: CASTQRQGTYEQYF
D gene: TRBD1; J gene: TRBJ1-4; clone size: NA; V gene: TRBV28; CDR3 DNA: TGTGCCAGCATCGAACAGGGGGCCGGAAAACTGTTTTTT; CDR3 protein: CASIEQGAGKLFF
D gene: NA; J gene: TRBJ1-3; clone size: NA; V gene: TRBV6-5; CDR3 DNA: TGTGCCAGCAGTTCTGGGGGGTTGGGAAACACCATATATTTT; CDR3 protein: CASSSGGLGNTIYF
D gene: TRBD1; J gene: TRBJ1-2; clone size: NA; V gene: TRBV5-1; CDR3 DNA: TGCGCCACCGGACAGGGGCTAGGTAACTATGGCTACACCTTC; CDR3 protein: CATGQGLGNYGYTF
D gene: NA; J gene: TRBJ2-2; clone size: few; V gene: TRBV7-2; CDR3 DNA: TGTGCCAGCAGCCTATGGGACTTCCTGAACACCGGGGAGCTGTTTTTT; CDR3 protein: CASSLWDFLNTGELFF
D gene: TRBD1; J gene: TRBJ1-1; clone size: NA; V gene: TRBV27; CDR3 DNA: TGTGCCAGCAGTTTCGGGGTAGGACAGGGGCTGGAATGTGTCTTT; CDR3 protein: CASSFGVGQGLECVF
D gene: TRBD1; J gene: TRBJ1-1; clone size: NA; V gene: TRBV7-9; CDR3 DNA: TGTGCCAGCAGCCCACAATTGACAGGGGGCACTGAAGCTTTCTTT; CDR3 protein: CASSPQLTGGTEAFF
D gene: TRBD2; J gene: TRBJ2-1; clone size: NA; V gene: TRBV10-1; CDR3 DNA: TGCGCCAGCAGTGAGTCGACGCGGGGGAATAATGAGCAGTTCTTC; CDR3 protein: CASSESTRGNNEQFF
D gene: NA; J gene: TRBJ2-3; clone size: NA; V gene: TRBV12-1; CDR3 DNA: TGTGCCAGCAGCTCCCGCCCCCGGATGGGACAGGGACACACAGATACGCAGTATTTT; CDR3 protein: CASSSRPRMGQGHTDTQYF
D gene: NA; J gene: TRBJ1-1; clone size: NA; V gene: TRBV6-1; CDR3 DNA: TGTGCCAGCAGTGAAAGGAGAAACACTGAAGCTTTCTTT; CDR3 protein: CASSERRNTEAFF
D gene: NA; J gene: TRBJ1-1; clone size: NA; V gene: TRBV9; CDR3 DNA: TGTGCCAGCAGCCTCACTATGAACACTGAAGCTTTCTTT; CDR3 protein: CASSLTMNTEAFF
D gene: TRBD2; J gene: TRBJ2-3; clone size: NA; V gene: TRBV19; CDR3 DNA: TGTGCCAGTAGTATAGAGACGGGGGGGCCGGTGGATACGCAGTATTTT; CDR3 protein: CASSIETGGPVDTQYF
D gene: TRBD2; J gene: TRBJ2-1; clone size: NA; V gene: TRBV5-1; CDR3 DNA: TGCGCCAGCAGCGTGGGACTAGCGGTGACCCACAATGAGCAGTTCTTC; CDR3 protein: CASSVGLAVTHNEQFF
D gene: NA; J gene: TRBJ1-1; clone size: NA; V gene: TRBV19; CDR3 DNA: TGTGCCAGTACCACGAGGGTGAACACTGAAGCTTTCTTT; CDR3 protein: CASTTRVNTEAFF
D gene: NA; J gene: TRBJ2-3; clone size: NA; V gene: TRBV6-5; CDR3 DNA: TGTGCCAGCAGGACTAGGGGGGGCCCAGATACGCAGTATTTT; CDR3 protein: CASRTRGGPDTQYF
D gene: NA; J gene: TRBJ1-1; clone size: few; V gene: TRBV3-1/TRBV3-2; CDR3 DNA: TGTGCCAGCAGCCAAGAAAGTAACCTAAGTAACACTGAAGCTTTCTTT; CDR3 protein: CASSQESNLSNTEAFF
D gene: TRBD1; J gene: TRBJ2-2; clone size: NA; V gene: TRBV19; CDR3 DNA: TGTGCCAGTAGTATGCCCAGACAGGGTAGGGTTGGTAAGAACACCGGGGAGCTGTTTTTT; CDR3 protein: CASSMPRQGRVGKNTGELFF
D gene: TRBD1; J gene: TRBJ2-2; clone size: once; V gene: TRBV5-1; CDR3 DNA: TGCGCCAGCAGCATGACGGGACAGGGAAAAACCACCGGGGAGCTGTTTTTT; CDR3 protein: CASSMTGQGKTTGELFF
D gene: TRBD1; J gene: TRBJ2-1; clone size: few; V gene: TRBV29-1; CDR3 DNA: TGCAGCGTTAGGGGACAGGGTTTCAATGAGCAGTTCTTC; CDR3 protein: CSVRGQGFNEQFF
D gene: TRBD1; J gene: TRBJ1-1; clone size: few; V gene: TRBV28; CDR3 DNA: TGTGCCAGCAGTTCCTTAGAAGGTGGGACAGGGGGCTGGAAGACTGAAGCTTTCTTT; CDR3 protein: CASSSLEGGTGGWKTEAFF
D gene: NA; J gene: TRBJ1-2; clone size: NA; V gene: TRBV6-1; CDR3 DNA: TGTGCCAGCAGTGTTAGTAATTCAGGCCAAACCTTCCGCTACACCTTC; CDR3 protein: CASSVSNSGQTFRYTF
D gene: TRBD2; J gene: TRBJ2-5; clone size: NA; V gene: TRBV3-1/TRBV3-2; CDR3 DNA: TGTGCCAGCAGCCCGACTAGCGGGGGGGAGGAGACCCAGTACTTC; CDR3 protein: CASSPTSGGEETQYF
D gene: NA; J gene: TRBJ2-4; clone size: NA; V gene: TRBV28; CDR3 DNA: TGTGCCAGCAGTCGCCGAAAGCAAATTCAGTACTTC; CDR3 protein: CASSRRKQIQYF
D gene: TRBD1; J gene: TRBJ1-1; clone size: NA; V gene: TRBV6-6; CDR3 DNA: TGTGCCAGCAGCTATAGACAGGGTGGGACCACTGAAGCTTTCTTT; CDR3 protein: CASSYRQGGTTEAFF
D gene: NA; J gene: TRBJ1-3; clone size: NA; V gene: TRBV11-2; CDR3 DNA: TGTGCCAGCAGCCACGATTCCAGGGAGGTTCATTTT; CDR3 protein: CASSHDSREVHF
D gene: TRBD2; J gene: TRBJ2-1; clone size: NA; V gene: TRBV30; CDR3 DNA: TGTGCCTGGAGTGCTAGCGGGGGCCTAAACAATGAGCAGTTCTTC; CDR3 protein: CAWSASGGLNNEQFF
D gene: TRBD1; J gene: TRBJ2-1; clone size: NA; V gene: TRBV19; CDR3 DNA: TGTGCCACCTCATTGGGGACAGGGAAGAGTGAGCAGTTCTTC; CDR3 protein: CATSLGTGKSEQFF
D gene: TRBD1; J gene: TRBJ2-5; clone size: NA; V gene: TRBV5-1; CDR3 DNA: TGCGCCAGCAGCTCCGGCAACCCTTATAGCCGGGACAGGGGGGAGACCCAGTACTTC; CDR3 protein: CASSSGNPYSRDRGETQYF
D gene: TRBD2; J gene: TRBJ2-1; clone size: NA; V gene: TRBV6-1; CDR3 DNA: TGTGCCAGCAGTGACCCTAGCGGCCCCTCCTACAATGAGCAGTTCTTC; CDR3 protein: CASSDPSGPSYNEQFF
D gene: NA; J gene: TRBJ2-1; clone size: NA; V gene: TRBV3-1/TRBV3-2; CDR3 DNA: TGTGCCAGCAGCCCTCAGGGGGGCAGCTCCTACAATGAGCAGTTCTTC; CDR3 protein: CASSPQGGSSYNEQFF
D gene: TRBD1; J gene: TRBJ2-7; clone size: NA; V gene: TRBV18; CDR3 DNA: TGTGCCAGCTCACCTTCGGGGCAGGGGGCCTACGAGCAGTACTTC; CDR3 protein: CASSPSGQGAYEQYF
D gene: NA; J gene: TRBJ1-3; clone size: NA; V gene: TRBV7-2; CDR3 DNA: TGTGCCAGCAGTTTACAGGCCGCGGGATCCGGAAACACCATATATTTT; CDR3 protein: CASSLQAAGSGNTIYF
D gene: NA; J gene: TRBJ2-1; clone size: few; V gene: TRBV7-2; CDR3 DNA: TGTGCCAGCAGCTTACGGGGGGCAGGGGAGCAGTTCTTC; CDR3 protein: CASSLRGAGEQFF